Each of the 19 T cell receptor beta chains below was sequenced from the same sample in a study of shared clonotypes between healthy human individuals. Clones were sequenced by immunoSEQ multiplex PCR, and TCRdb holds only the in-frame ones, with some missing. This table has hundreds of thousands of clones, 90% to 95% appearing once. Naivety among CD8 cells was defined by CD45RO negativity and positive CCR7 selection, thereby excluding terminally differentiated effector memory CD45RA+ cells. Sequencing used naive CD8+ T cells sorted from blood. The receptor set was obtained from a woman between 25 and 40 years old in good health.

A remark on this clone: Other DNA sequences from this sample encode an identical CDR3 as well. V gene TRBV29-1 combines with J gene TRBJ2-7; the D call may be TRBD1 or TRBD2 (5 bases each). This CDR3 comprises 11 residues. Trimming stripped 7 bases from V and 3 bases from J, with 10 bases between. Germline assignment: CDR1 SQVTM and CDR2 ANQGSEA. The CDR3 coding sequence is TGCAGCGGTAGGGACGGCTACGAGCAGTACTTC. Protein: CSGRDGYEQYF.

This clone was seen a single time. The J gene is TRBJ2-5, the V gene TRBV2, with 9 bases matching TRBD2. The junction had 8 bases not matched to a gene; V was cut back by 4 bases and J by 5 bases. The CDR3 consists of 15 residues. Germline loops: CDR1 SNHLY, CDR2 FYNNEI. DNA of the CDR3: TGTGCCAGCAGTGCCCTAGCGGGGCCCGGGGAGACCCAGTACTTC. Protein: CASSALAGPGETQYF. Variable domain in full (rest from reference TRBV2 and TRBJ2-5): EPEVTQTPSHQVTQMGQEVILRCVPISNHLYFYWYRQILGQKVEFLVSFYNNEISEKSEIFDDQFSVERPDGSNFTLKIRSTKLEDSAMYFCASSALAGPGETQYFGPGTRLLVL.

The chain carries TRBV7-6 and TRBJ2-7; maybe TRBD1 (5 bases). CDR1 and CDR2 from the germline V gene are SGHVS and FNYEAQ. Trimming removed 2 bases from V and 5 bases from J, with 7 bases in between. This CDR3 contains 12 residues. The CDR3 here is CASSLTRDEQYF. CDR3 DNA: TGTGCCAGCAGCTTAACCAGGGACGAGCAGTACTTC.

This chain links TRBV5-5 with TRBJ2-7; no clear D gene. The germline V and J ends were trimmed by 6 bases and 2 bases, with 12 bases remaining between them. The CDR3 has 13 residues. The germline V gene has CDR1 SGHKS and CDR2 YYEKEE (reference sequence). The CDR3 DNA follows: TGTGCCAGCACCTTCGACGAGACCTACGAGCAGTACTTC. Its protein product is CASTFDETYEQYF.

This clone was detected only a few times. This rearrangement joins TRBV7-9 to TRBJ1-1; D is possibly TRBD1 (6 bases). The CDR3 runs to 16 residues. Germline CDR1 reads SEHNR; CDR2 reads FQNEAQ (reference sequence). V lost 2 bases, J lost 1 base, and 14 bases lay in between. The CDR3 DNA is TGTGCCAGCAGCTTACCTAGGGGGGAATGGAACACTGAAGCTTTCTTT. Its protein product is CASSLPRGEWNTEAFF. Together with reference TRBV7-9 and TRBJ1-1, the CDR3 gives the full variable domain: DTGVSQNPRHKITKRGQNVTFRCDPISEHNRLYWYRQTLGQGPEFLTYFQNEAQLEKSRLLSDRFSAERPKGSFSTLEIQRTEQGDSAMYLCASSLPRGEWNTEAFFGQGTRLTVV.

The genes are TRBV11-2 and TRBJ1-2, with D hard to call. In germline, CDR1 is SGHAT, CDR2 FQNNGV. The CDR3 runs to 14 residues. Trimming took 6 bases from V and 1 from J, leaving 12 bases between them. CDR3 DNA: TGTGCCAGCAGTCAACCCGACTTTAACTATGGCTACACCTTC. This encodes CASSQPDFNYGYTF.

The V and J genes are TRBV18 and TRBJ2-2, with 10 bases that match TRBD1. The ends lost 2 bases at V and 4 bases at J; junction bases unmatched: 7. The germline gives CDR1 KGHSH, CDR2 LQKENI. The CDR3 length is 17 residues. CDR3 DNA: TGTGCCAGCTCACCAAGAGGGGACAGGGGCATCACCGGGGAGCTGTTTTTT. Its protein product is CASSPRGDRGITGELFF.

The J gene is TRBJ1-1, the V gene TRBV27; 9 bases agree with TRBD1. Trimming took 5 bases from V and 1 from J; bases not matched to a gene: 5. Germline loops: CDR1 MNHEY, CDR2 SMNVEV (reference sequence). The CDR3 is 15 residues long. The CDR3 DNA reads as TGTGCCAGCAGTCACTGGACAGGGGCGAACACTGAAGCTTTCTTT. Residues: CASSHWTGANTEAFF.

CDR3 residues: CASTPSFDRGPDGGELFF. In DNA form, the CDR3 reads TGTGCCAGCACCCCATCCTTTGACAGGGGTCCCGATGGCGGGGAGCTGTTTTTT. The gene calls are TRBV7-9 and TRBJ2-2; 8 bases are shared with TRBD1. After removal of 7 bases from V and 7 bases from J, the junction contained 20 bases not matched to a gene. Per germline, CDR1 SEHNR and CDR2 FQNEAQ (reference sequence). The CDR3 is 18 residues long. Full variable domain (outside the CDR3, taken from reference TRBV7-9 and TRBJ2-2): DTGVSQNPRHKITKRGQNVTFRCDPISEHNRLYWYRQTLGQGPEFLTYFQNEAQLEKSRLLSDRFSAERPKGSFSTLEIQRTEQGDSAMYLCASTPSFDRGPDGGELFFGEGSRLTVL.

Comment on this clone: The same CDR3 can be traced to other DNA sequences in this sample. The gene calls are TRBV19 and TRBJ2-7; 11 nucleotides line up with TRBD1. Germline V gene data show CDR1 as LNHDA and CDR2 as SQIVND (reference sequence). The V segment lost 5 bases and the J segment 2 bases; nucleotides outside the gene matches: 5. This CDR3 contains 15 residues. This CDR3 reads CASSPGQGATYEQYF. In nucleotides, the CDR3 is TGTGCCAGTAGTCCCGGACAGGGGGCGACCTACGAGCAGTACTTC.

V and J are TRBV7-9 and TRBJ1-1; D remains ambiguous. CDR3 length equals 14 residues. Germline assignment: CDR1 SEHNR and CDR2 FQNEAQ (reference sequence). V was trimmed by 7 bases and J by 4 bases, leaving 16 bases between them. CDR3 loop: CASMAGSRGTEAFF. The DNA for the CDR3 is TGTGCCAGCATGGCTGGTTCCCGAGGCACTGAAGCTTTCTTT. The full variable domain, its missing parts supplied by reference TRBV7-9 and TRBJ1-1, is DTGVSQNPRHKITKRGQNVTFRCDPISEHNRLYWYRQTLGQGPEFLTYFQNEAQLEKSRLLSDRFSAERPKGSFSTLEIQRTEQGDSAMYLCASMAGSRGTEAFFGQGTRLTVV.

The chain's CDR3 is CASSFKALAAEQFF. The CDR3 DNA sequence: TGTGCCAGCAGCTTCAAGGCACTAGCTGCGGAGCAGTTCTTC. The chain uses TRBV16 and TRBJ2-1, with TRBD2 as a possible D gene (6 bases). Trimming removed 5 bases from V and 10 bases from J, with 18 bases in between. Germline V gene lookup returns CDR1 KGHSY and CDR2 FQNENV. This CDR3 spans 14 amino acids.

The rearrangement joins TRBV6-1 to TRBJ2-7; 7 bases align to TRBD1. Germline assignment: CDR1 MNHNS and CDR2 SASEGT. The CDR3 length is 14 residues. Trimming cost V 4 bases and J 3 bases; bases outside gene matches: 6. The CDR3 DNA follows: TGTGCCAGCAGTGTTCGGGACAGCTACTACGAGCAGTACTTC. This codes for CASSVRDSYYEQYF.

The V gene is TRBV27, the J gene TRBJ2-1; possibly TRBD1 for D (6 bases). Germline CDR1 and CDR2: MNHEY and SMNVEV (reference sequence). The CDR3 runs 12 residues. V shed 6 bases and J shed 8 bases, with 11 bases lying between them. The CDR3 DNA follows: TGTGCCAGCAGCACAGGGTCTGATGAGCAGTTCTTC. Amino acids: CASSTGSDEQFF.

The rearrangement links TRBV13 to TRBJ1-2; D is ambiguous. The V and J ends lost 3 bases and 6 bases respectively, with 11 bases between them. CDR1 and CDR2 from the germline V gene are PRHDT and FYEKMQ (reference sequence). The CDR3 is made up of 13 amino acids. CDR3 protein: CASSFQAANGYTF. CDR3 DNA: TGTGCCAGCAGCTTCCAGGCAGCCAATGGCTACACCTTC.

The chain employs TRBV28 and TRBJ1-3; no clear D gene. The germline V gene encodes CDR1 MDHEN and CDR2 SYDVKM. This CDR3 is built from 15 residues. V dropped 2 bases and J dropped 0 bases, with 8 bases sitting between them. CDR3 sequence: CASSLIGDSGNTIYF. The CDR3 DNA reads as TGTGCCAGCAGTTTAATTGGTGACTCTGGAAACACCATATATTTT.

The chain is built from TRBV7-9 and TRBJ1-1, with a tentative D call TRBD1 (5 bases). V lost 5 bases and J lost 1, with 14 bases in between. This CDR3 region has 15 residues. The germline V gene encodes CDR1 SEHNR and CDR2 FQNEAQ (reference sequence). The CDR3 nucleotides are TGTGCCAGCAGCCCCCTGCAGGGCACGAACACTGAAGCTTTCTTT. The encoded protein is CASSPLQGTNTEAFF.

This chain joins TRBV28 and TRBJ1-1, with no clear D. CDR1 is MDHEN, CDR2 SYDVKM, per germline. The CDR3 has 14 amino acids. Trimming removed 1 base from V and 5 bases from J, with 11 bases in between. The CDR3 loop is CASSLSVLGTEAFF. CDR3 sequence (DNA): TGTGCCAGCAGTTTATCCGTATTGGGGACTGAAGCTTTCTTT.

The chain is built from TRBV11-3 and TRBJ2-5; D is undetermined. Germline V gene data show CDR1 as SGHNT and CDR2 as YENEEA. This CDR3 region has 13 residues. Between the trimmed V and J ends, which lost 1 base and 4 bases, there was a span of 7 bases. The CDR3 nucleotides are TGTGCCAGCAGCTTAGGATCCCGAGAGACCCAGTACTTC. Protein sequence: CASSLGSRETQYF.